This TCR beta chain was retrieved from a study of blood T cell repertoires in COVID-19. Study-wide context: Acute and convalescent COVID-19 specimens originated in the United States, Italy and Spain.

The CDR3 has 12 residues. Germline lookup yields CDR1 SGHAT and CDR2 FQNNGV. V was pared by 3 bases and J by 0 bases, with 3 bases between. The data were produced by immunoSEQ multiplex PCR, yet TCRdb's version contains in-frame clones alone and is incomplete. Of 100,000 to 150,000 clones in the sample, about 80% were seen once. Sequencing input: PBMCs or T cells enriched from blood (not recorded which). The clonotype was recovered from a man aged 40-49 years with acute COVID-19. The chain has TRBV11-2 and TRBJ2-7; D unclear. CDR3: CASSLSSYEQYF. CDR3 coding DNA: TGTGCCAGCAGCTTGAGCTCCTACGAGCAGTACTTC. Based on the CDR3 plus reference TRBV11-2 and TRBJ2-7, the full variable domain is EAGVAQSPRYKIIEKRQSVAFWCNPISGHATLYWYQQILGQGPKLLIQFQNNGVVDDSQLPKDRFSAERLKGVDSTLKIQPAKLEDSAVYLCASSLSSYEQYFGPGTRLTVT.